This T cell receptor beta chain was captured in a study of cytotoxic CD8 clonotypes in ibrutinib-treated CLL. Study in general: On average, each sample had roughly 230,000 productive templates and tens of thousands of productive rearrangements. Points from the study as a whole: At progression, clonality fell back toward baseline after rising at ibrutinib response. A difference in sampling times existed between sustained-remission and progressing patients.

On this clone: Its antigen is currently unknown.

Per germline, CDR1 SGDLS and CDR2 YYNGEE. This CDR3 spans 12 amino acids. Trimming removed 0 bases at V and 10 bases at J, with 8 bases between. Depth targeted 1 in 200,000 to 1 in 1 million T cells, averaging 10x coverage per clonotype. Data came from immunoSEQ multiplex PCR; TCRdb stores just in-frame clones and leaves some out. The table lists about 60,000 clones, 50% to 65% of them singletons. The sequence was collected from a human donor with chronic lymphocytic leukemia. The material was PBMCs, obtained at disease progression, from a patient treated with ibrutinib. The chain links TRBV9 to TRBJ2-1; the D is unclear. The DNA for the CDR3 is TGTGCCAGCAGCGTAGTGGGCGGCGAGCAGTTCTTC. Translating it yields CASSVVGGEQFF.